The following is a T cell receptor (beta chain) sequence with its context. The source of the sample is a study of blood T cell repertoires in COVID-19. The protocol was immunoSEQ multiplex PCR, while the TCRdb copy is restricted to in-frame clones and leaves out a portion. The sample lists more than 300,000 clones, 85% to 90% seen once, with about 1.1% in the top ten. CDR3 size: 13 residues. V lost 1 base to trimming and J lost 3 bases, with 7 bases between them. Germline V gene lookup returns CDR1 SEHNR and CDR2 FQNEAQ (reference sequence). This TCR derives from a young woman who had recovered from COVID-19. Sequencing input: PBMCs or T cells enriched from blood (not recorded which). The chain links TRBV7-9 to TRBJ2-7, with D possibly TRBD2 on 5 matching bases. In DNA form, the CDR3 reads TGTGCCAGCAGCTTAGTCGAGGGCTACGAGCAGTACTTC. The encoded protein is CASSLVEGYEQYF.